This TCR beta chain was sequenced during a study of patients and donors after allogeneic stem cell transplantation. TCRdb itself ran the RT-PCR reads through MiXCR, one entry per CDR3 protein. The table has roughly 960,000 distinct CDR3 sequences, about 20% seen once. Trimming cost V 8 bases and J 8 bases, with 15 bases left between them. Germline CDR1 and CDR2: MGHDK and SYGVNS. CDR3 size: 12 residues. The sequencing sample was made of blood, either unsorted or a sorted T cell fraction (not recorded which). The TCR sequence derives from a human donor who was either an allogeneic HSCT recipient or a stem cell or donor lymphocyte infusion donor (not recorded which). It is not recorded whose cells these are; they may come from a transplant donor. The chain is built from TRBV25-1 and TRBJ1-2; tentatively, D is TRBD1 (5 bases). The CDR3 loop reads CASSIGGAGYTF. DNA for the CDR3: TGTGCCAGCTCCATCGGTGGGGCAGGCTACACCTTC.